This T cell receptor beta chain comes out of a study of blood T cell repertoires in COVID-19. Study in general: There were acute and convalescent COVID-19 samples, and they came from the United States, Italy and Spain. T cells, B-cell-depleted T cells, or PBMCs supplied cDNA or gDNA.

Authors' data handling: The assay estimated nucleated cells by amplifying reference gene primers. Profiling relied on immunoSEQ multiplex PCR, and the TCRdb table lists in-frame clones only, not all of them. V, J and clone size are taken as reported in that table, and D and trimming were inferred from the DNA itself. This table holds approximately 93,000 clones, about 77% found once. Between the trimmed V and J ends, which lost 6 bases and 1 base, there was a span of 12 bases. Per germline, CDR1 KGHSH and CDR2 LQKENI. The CDR3 sequence is 14 residues long. This clone has only one observation. Sequenced material: peripheral blood. This sequence originates from a woman older than 75 with acute or convalescent COVID-19. J is TRBJ1-1 and V is TRBV18; D is unclear. The CDR3 region has the DNA TGTGCCAGCTCCCGGGAAAACAGGAACACTGAAGCTTTCTTT. Translating gives CASSRENRNTEAFF.